The present T cell receptor (beta chain) was sequenced within a study of cytomegalovirus exposure and HLA in healthy donors (dated by TCRdb to about 2017). A note on the overall study: In an earlier analysis of about 560 of the donors, about 270 Gb of sequence data and 90 million to 120 million unique TCR beta sequences from about 180 million T cells were reported. The number of typed donors differed by locus: roughly 629-640 for A, B, C, DRB1 and DQB1; 522 for DQA1; 600 to 610 for DPA1; and around 450 for DPB1. An earlier analysis of about 620 of the donors applied high-throughput TCR beta sequencing to assess whether each TCR beta V gene segment acted as functional or pseudogenic. Besides the first cohort of under 700 subjects, a separate validation cohort made up of roughly 120 different subjects was used. The study aimed to test whether cataloging public T cell receptors could reveal signatures of past pathogen exposure. Among the roughly 430 genotyped donors, 75% to 90% belonged to the genetic ancestry cluster associated with self-reported Caucasian donors. An early release covering approximately 600 HLA-typed donors comprised approximately 290 gigabases of sequencing data and around 86 million unique TCR sequences. The T cell repertoires of 670 or so subjects were profiled by immunosequencing and related to cytomegalovirus serostatus. Rather than drawing on any new phenotypic data, the later analysis identified candidate immune exposures from TCR beta sequences and the way those sequences occurred across donors. About five DR-DQ haplotypes were treated as single units for association and clustering because of strong linkage in the cohort. In a later genetic analysis, genome-wide SNP genotypes for about three fifths of the roughly 670 donors were used, and that subset was treated as a discovery cohort. The study combined high-throughput TCR immunosequencing, statistical association of individual TCRs with disease status, and machine learning to predict cytomegalovirus infection status. A later analysis re-examined previously published TCR beta repertoires from roughly 720 donors and added high-resolution HLA genotyping to investigate patterns of TCR occurrence. HLA typing included class I and class II loci at four-digit resolution. Donor age, sex, ethnicity and CMV serostatus were collected together with the repertoire data. Among around 400 genotyped donors of the cohort, an average of roughly 230,000 unique TCR beta nucleotide sequences was sequenced per donor, of which 15% to 20% were non-productive. All discovery cohort repertoires had been generated using a single sequencing platform. On the study overall, not on this receptor specifically: A later analysis found that HLA-associated TCR beta chains were more clonally expanded and had lower generation probabilities than equally common non-associated chains. The classifier was reported to diagnose cytomegalovirus status with high specificity and sensitivity in both the original and validation cohorts. Because HLA typing was unavailable for some donors at each locus, only the typed subset was used in association tests. Most TCR sequences were seen in very few donors, while some public TCRs were found in many individuals. Immune exposure information for the cohort was limited to CMV serostatus. At a false discovery rate of 0.05, a later analysis linked 15,000 to 20,000 TCR beta sequences to specific HLA alleles. V-gene and J-gene trimming of TCR beta chains was associated with a missense DCLRE1C variant in a later genetic analysis, and the association was replicated in an independent cohort. Correlated functional status among segregating V segments might reflect linkage disequilibrium, but an unknown experimental factor could not be ruled out. The earlier analysis of some 560 of the donors excluded some 15 rarely observed V segments, including chromosome 9 orphons, because counts were too low. A later analysis found that TCR association rates varied across HLA loci, with DRB1 alleles showing the most associated TCRs and HLA-C alleles the fewest. This cohort had only TCR beta chains sequenced, and the lack of alpha or paired-chain data limited which features could be detected. A later genetic analysis reported fewer N-insertions in productive TCRs among donors in an Asian-associated ancestry cluster than the roughly 700-donor mean. When HLA alleles, especially DR and DQ, strongly co-occurred, attributing TCR associations to individual alleles was difficult. In a later analysis, several top co-occurrence clusters were reported to appear linked to parvovirus B19, influenza, CMV and Epstein-Barr virus. Some IMGT-functional V segments, including TRBV6-2 and TRBV6-3, could not be distinguished by the 87-base-pair reads and were therefore excluded. A further reported finding was that TCR beta sequences accurately predicted the HLA-A and HLA-B alleles for most subjects in the first cohort. The study listed approximately 150 TCR beta chains as associated with cytomegalovirus. The sequencing pipeline was judged likely to have produced a cluster of highly shared sequence variants as a technical artifact. In vitro tests confirmed that three of the cytomegalovirus-associated TCR beta chains recognize cytomegalovirus antigens. According to the authors, the approach could potentially be generalized to other disease states and immunological phenotypes. A later analysis found that most CMV-associated TCR beta chains appeared HLA-restricted, with HLA associations seemingly driven largely by CMV exposure. An earlier analysis of around 540 of the donors showed that most TCR beta V segments appeared in productive rearrangements either about 87% or about 30% of the time, which broadly matched IMGT annotations. The presence/absence analyses assumed that sequencing depth was roughly uniform across donors, and that assumption may not be true.

Libraries came from the immunoSEQ multiplex PCR assay. For the multiplex PCR, a mixture combining 60 forward primers for TCR Vbeta segments and 13 reverse primers for TCR Jbeta segments was used. The CDR3 region of rearranged TCR beta genes was amplified from genomic DNA by a multiplex PCR assay. The amplified TCR beta libraries were sequenced on the Illumina HiSeq System as 87-base-pair reads. As for how the authors treated the data: In a later analysis, some 80 million unique TCR beta chains were counted across the roughly 700 repertoires, and about 10 million of these chains were shared by at least two donors. A nearest-neighbor algorithm error-corrected the raw reads and collapsed the reads into unique sequences, merging closely related sequences to remove PCR and sequencing errors. V, D and J gene segments were assigned by aligning CDR3 sequences to IMGT reference sequences. Each retained sequence needed at least a six-nucleotide match to both a V gene segment and a J gene segment. A rearrangement was called productive if the CDR3 had no stop codons and remained in frame with V and J, and every other rearrangement was called non-productive. CDR3 was defined by IMGT convention, running from the second conserved V-encoded cysteine to the conserved J-encoded phenylalanine. The earlier analysis of a few hundred of the donors excluded any sequence lacking an unambiguous match to a single V gene segment. In an earlier analysis of approximately 590 of the donors, V segments were called functional above 56.7% productive rearrangements and were called segregating when the between-donor standard deviation exceeded 5%. To diagnose cytomegalovirus status from the catalog of TCR beta chain sequences, a statistical classification framework was built. In a later analysis, TCR nucleotide sequences were compared against IMGT/GENE-DB human TR gene sequences so that V and J genes could be assigned. A later analysis assigned CDR3 sequences and most-parsimonious VDJ recombination scenarios with the TCRdist pipeline. A later analysis defined each TCR beta chain by its CDR3 amino acid sequence plus V-gene family, and excluded reads lacking a unique V-gene family. In a later analysis, approximately 640 highly shared, low-generation-probability nucleotide sequences were removed to address suspected cross-contamination and a sequencing artifact. In a later analysis, a clonal expansion index was calculated for each public chain from normalized within-repertoire ranks of inferred template counts. In a later analysis, generation probabilities were computed using a VDJ recombination model fitted to out-of-frame rearrangements, and the results were checked against IGoR. Hypergeometric tests were used in a later analysis to score TCR-TCR, TCR-HLA and TCR-CMV co-occurrence, with a repertoire-size bias correction applied to the TCR pairs. False discovery rates were estimated in a later analysis by permuting HLA or CMV assignments 20 times. In a later analysis, co-occurring TCRs were grouped with DBSCAN, and TCRdist sequence similarity was added when clustering was performed within HLA-allele-positive subsets. For co-occurrence clustering, repertoires with fewer than 30,000 or more than 120,000 public chains were excluded, along with four or five repertoires with anomalous nucleotide sharing. The table was pulled from immuneACCESS by TCRdb, which kept in-frame rearrangements only. Such tables lose some clones; where checked, under half of the loss comes from unresolved V genes, and the rest has no known cause. V and J calls and clone size follow that table, whereas D and trimming were derived from the DNA. The sample table lists under 140,000 clones, around 85% of them with a count of one. The top ten clonotypes cover about 6.6% of the sample.

The cohort comprised some 730 healthy bone marrow donors. All cohort members were sampled while nominally healthy, although unrecorded immune exposures were likely present. The donor tested CMV seropositive and was one of the 289 seropositive cohort members. Every donor gave a peripheral blood sample, and the peripheral blood mononuclear cells from that sample were used for TCR beta sequencing. The Qiagen DNeasy Blood Extraction Kit was used to extract genomic DNA from the blood cell samples. Remarks on this clone: Its antigen remains undetermined. No much larger clone is present one base from it, and per-base qualities are unavailable.

Ends trimmed: V by 4 bases, J by 1 base; bases unmatched to a gene: 3. Reading the germline V gene (reference sequence) gives CDR1 SGHNT and CDR2 YYREEE. The CDR3 sequence holds 15 residues, the cysteine and phenylalanine included. Only the CDR3 part of the read is kept: 45 bases, read in frame from the first base. What was sequenced was PBMCs. The sequence was collected from a man in his thirties or forties in good health and CMV-seropositive. The sequence is built from TRBV5-4 and TRBJ1-1; the central 11 bases match TRBD1. In nucleotides, the sequence is TGTGCCAGCAGCGCCGGGACAGGGGGGAACACTGAAGCTTTCTTT. This yields the protein CASSAGTGGNTEAFF.